One sample yielded the 5 T cell receptor beta chains listed below, sequenced in a study of OX40 agonist ivuxolimab in advanced cancers. Sequenced by immunoSEQ multiplex PCR; TCRdb stores in-frame clones only, minus some. The table has approximately 99,000 clones, around 94% seen once. The input for sequencing was CD4+ or CD8+ T cells sorted from blood, taken in a trial of the OX40 agonist ivuxolimab. These receptors were obtained from an adult with an advanced solid tumor such as melanoma, head and neck, liver or kidney cancer.

The V call is TRBV5-1, the J call TRBJ2-6; 9 nucleotides line up with TRBD1. The CDR3 has 19 amino acids. Germline trimming cut 4 bases from V and 0 bases from J; bases unmatched to any gene: 11. The V gene's germline CDR1 is SGHRS and CDR2 YFSETQ. The CDR3 DNA reads TGCGCCAGCAGCAAAGACCGGGACAGGGTCCTCTCTGGGGCCAACGTCCTGACTTTC. The encoded protein is CASSKDRDRVLSGANVLTF.

This chain links TRBV25-1 with TRBJ1-1, with D possibly matching TRBD1 (5 bases). The CDR3 loop spans 13 amino acids. Trimming removed 5 bases from V and 5 bases from J, with 12 bases in between. Per germline, CDR1 MGHDK and CDR2 SYGVNS. The CDR3 bases are TGTGCCAGCAGTTCCCGCAGGGAAACTGAAGCTTTCTTT. This codes for CASSSRRETEAFF.

This rearrangement joins TRBV4-3 to TRBJ2-1, with 9 bases lining up with TRBD2. With V trimmed by 5 bases and J by 5 bases, 16 bases remained unmatched. Germline-derived CDR1 and CDR2 are LGHNA and YSLEER. The CDR3 is 18 amino acids. The CDR3 loop reads CASSSSKGGIAGDNEQFF. DNA of the CDR3: TGCGCCAGCAGCTCCTCAAAAGGGGGAATAGCGGGAGACAATGAGCAGTTCTTC.

The chain carries TRBV29-1 and TRBJ2-5; no clear D gene. The germline gives CDR1 SQVTM, CDR2 ANQGSEA. V was clipped by 4 bases and J by 5 bases, with 11 bases between them. The CDR3 is made up of 12 amino acids. The CDR3 spells CSVGNSEETQYF. For the CDR3, the DNA is TGCAGCGTTGGTAACTCCGAGGAGACCCAGTACTTC.

This clone appeared once. The chain recombines TRBV7-6 with TRBJ1-5; TRBD1 might be the D (5 bases). This CDR3 comprises 15 residues. From germline, CDR1 is SGHVS and CDR2 FNYEAQ. Deletions cut 0 bases from V and 2 bases from J, with 8 bases between. In DNA, the CDR3 is TGTGCCAGCAGCTTAGCCGGCAGGGGCAATCAGCCCCAGCATTTT. Its translation is CASSLAGRGNQPQHF.